This TCR beta chain was sequenced for a study of blood T cell repertoires in COVID-19. Across the whole study: Sources were T cells, B-cell-depleted T cells, or PBMCs; the material itself was cDNA or gDNA.

CDR3 size: 14 residues. The V end lost 8 bases, the J end lost 4 bases, and 17 bases lay between the germline ends. CDR1 and CDR2 (germline): MNHEY, SMNVEV (reference sequence). Under the authors' procedure: Estimated nucleated cell counts came from reference gene primer amplification. The protocol was immunoSEQ multiplex PCR, while the TCRdb copy is restricted to in-frame clones and leaves out a portion. V and J calls and clone size come straight from that table; D and trimming were deduced from the DNA. The sample includes about 80,000 clones, about 91% of them seen just once. The clonotype originates from a woman of 80 years or more with acute or convalescent COVID-19. Sample: peripheral blood. The chain carries TRBV27 and TRBJ1-2, with D maybe TRBD1 (5 bases). The CDR3 region is CASGRDSTSYGYTF. CDR3 in DNA: TGTGCCAGCGGCCGAGACAGCACCTCCTATGGCTACACCTTC.